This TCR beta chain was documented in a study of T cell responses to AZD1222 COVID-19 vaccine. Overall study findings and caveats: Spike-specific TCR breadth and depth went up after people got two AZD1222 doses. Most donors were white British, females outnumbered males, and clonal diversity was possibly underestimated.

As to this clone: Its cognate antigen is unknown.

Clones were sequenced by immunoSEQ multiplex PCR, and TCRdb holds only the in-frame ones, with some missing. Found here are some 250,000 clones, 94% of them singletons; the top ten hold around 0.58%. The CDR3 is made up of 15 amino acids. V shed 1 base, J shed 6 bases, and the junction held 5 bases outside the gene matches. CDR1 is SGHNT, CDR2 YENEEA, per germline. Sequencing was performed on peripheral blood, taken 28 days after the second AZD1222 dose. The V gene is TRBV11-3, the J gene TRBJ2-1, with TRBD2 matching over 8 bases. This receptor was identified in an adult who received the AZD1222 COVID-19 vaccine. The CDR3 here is CASSLVREVRNEQFF. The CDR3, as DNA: TGTGCCAGCAGCTTAGTGCGGGAGGTCCGCAATGAGCAGTTCTTC.